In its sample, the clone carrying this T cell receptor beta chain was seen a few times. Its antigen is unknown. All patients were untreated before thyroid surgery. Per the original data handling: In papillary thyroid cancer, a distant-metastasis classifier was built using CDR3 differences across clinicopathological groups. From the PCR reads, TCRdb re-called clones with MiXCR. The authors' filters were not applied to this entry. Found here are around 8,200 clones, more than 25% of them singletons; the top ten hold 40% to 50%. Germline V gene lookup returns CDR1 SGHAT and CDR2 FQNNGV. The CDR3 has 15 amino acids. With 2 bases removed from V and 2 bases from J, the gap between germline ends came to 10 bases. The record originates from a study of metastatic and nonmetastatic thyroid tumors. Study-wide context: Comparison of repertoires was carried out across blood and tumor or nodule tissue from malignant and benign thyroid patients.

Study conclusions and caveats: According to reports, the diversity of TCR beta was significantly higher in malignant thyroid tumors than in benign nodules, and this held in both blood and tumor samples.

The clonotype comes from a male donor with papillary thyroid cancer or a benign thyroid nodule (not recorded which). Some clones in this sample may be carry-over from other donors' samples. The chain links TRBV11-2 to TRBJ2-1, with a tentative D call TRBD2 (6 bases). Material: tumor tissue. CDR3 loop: CASSLSGGPYNEQFF. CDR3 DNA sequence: TGTGCCAGCAGCTTATCCGGGGGACCCTACAATGAGCAGTTCTTC.